Detailed here is one TCR beta chain. Its target is not known. This sample was included in a study of T cell repertoires in cytomegalovirus infection. From the reads, TCRdb called clonotypes with MiXCR, one entry per CDR3 protein. The sample contains roughly 110,000 distinct CDR3 sequences, 30% of which appear only once. Germline assignment: CDR1 MGHRA and CDR2 YSYEKL. V dropped 2 bases and J dropped 10 bases, with 20 bases sitting between them. This CDR3 comprises 15 residues. This sample comprised CD8+ T cells from cultured PBMCs, obtained from culture after CMV antigen stimulation. This sequence was found in a human donor in good health (CMV status not recorded). Some clones in this sample may be carry-over from other donors' samples. The chain employs TRBV4-1 and TRBJ1-1; D might be TRBD1 (6 bases). The CDR3 here is CASSQPRTETLRAFF. The CDR3 DNA is TGCGCCAGCAGCCAACCCAGGACAGAAACGCTGAGAGCTTTCTTT.